The sequence of this T cell receptor beta chain was determined in a study of cytomegalovirus exposure and HLA in healthy donors. Study outcomes and limitations: Later analysis identified 16,000 or so TCR beta sequences associated with HLA alleles, using a false discovery rate threshold of 0.05. According to a later analysis, donors in an Asian-associated ancestry cluster reportedly had fewer N-insertions than the approximately 730-donor mean.

As concerns this clone: Its antigen remains unidentified.

The CDR3 spans 12 residues. Germline V gene lookup returns CDR1 MDHEN and CDR2 SYDVKM. Trimming removed 9 bases from V and 4 bases from J; junction bases left unmatched: 2. The study ran its PCR with 60 Vbeta and 13 Jbeta primers. Profiling relied on immunoSEQ multiplex PCR, and the TCRdb table lists in-frame clones only, not all of them. The sample includes approximately 140,000 clones. All the people who gave samples were healthy bone marrow donors. Material: PBMCs. The chain carries TRBV28 and TRBJ1-4; 7 bases are a match to TRBD1. This receptor was taken from a woman aged 50 to 60 in good health and CMV-seronegative. The CDR3 DNA reads as TGTGCCAGTGGGACAGTTAATGAAAAACTGTTTTTT. Translation: CASGTVNEKLFF.